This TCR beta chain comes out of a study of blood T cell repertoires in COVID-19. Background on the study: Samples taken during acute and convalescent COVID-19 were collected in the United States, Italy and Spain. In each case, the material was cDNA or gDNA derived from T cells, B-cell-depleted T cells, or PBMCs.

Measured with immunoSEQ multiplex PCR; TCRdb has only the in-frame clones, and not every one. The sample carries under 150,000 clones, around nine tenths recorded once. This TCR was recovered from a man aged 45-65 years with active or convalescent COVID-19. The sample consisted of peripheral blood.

The CDR3 nucleotides are TGTGCCAGCTCACCAAAGGACAGGGGCGAGCAGTACTTC. It is translated as CASSPKDRGEQYF. The chain carries TRBV18 and TRBJ2-7, with 9 nucleotides matching TRBD1. The CDR3 sequence is 13 residues long. Per germline, CDR1 KGHSH and CDR2 LQKENI. With 2 bases clipped from V and 6 bases from J, the junction kept 2 bases outside the gene matches.